Detailed here is one T cell receptor beta chain. This clone was counted once. Its recognized antigen is unknown. Base-call qualities are not available, and no considerably larger clone is one nucleotide away. These data belong to a study of blood T cell repertoires in COVID-19 (dated by TCRdb to 2019 to 2021). For the wider study: Collaborator samples came from the United States, Italy and Spain and covered acute and convalescent phases of COVID-19. The material from the prospective study consisted of cDNA or gDNA derived from T cells, B-cell-depleted T cells, or PBMCs. Deeply sampled blood TCRbeta repertoires from subjects exposed to, actively infected with, or recovered from COVID-19 were included in the dataset. The repertoires were released in a freely available public database intended as a resource for research on the immune response to SARS-CoV-2. Samples came from the ongoing ImmuneRACE study (first 160 participants) plus 1,254 subjects from 6 global collaborators. The sample metadata nearly always contained a de-identified subject ID, COVID-19 status, age in years and sex. HLA class I and class II types, where available, came from metadata supplied by the sample provider rather than from assay-based typing.

The study at large found these results: The quantity of clinical and demographic metadata differed by source and by participant and was supplied without curation.

Each collaborating institution followed its own protocols to collect whole blood in K2EDTA tubes. For TCRbeta analysis, collaborators shipped samples as frozen whole blood, isolated PBMCs, or DNA extracted from either of those sample types. TCRbeta CDR3 regions were amplified from genomic DNA by means of the immunoSEQ Assay, a bias-controlled multiplex PCR. Under the source paper's analysis protocol: The number of nucleated cells in each sample was estimated by amplification of reference gene primers within the assay. To quantify the absolute abundance of each unique TCRbeta CDR3 rearrangement, sequence reads were collapsed and filtered. For each sample, productive Simpson clonality was calculated by taking the square root of Simpson's diversity index across productive rearrangements. Imported from immuneACCESS, the table was reduced by TCRdb to in-frame sequences with V and J called. These copies leave out some clones; in studies compared against another copy, an unresolved V gene accounts for under half, and the cause of the remainder is not known. Clone size and V and J calls were adopted from that table, with D and trimming inferred from the DNA. This sample comprises roughly 260,000 clones, about 90% of them detected only once. The top ten clones comprise over 2% of the sample.

Sequencing input: peripheral blood. This TCR came from a woman aged 45-59 years with acute or convalescent COVID-19.

The DNA reads as follows: TGTGCCAGCAGCCAAGATTATAGTCCTTATAGCAATCAGCCCCAGCATTTT. Translated, this gives CASSQDYSPYSNQPQHF. Recombination joined TRBV3-1 (or the pseudogene TRBV3-2) with TRBJ1-5, with the D gene too uncertain to name. Trimming takes 0 bases from V and 0 bases from J, and the germline ends sit 12 bases apart. The CDR3 holds 17 amino acids from the cysteine to the phenylalanine. CDR3 DNA is the only sequence kept; it has 51 bases, read in frame from the first base. CDR1 and CDR2 are read off the germline V gene (reference sequence) as LGHDT and YNNKEL.